Listed below are T cell receptor beta chains from one sample, sequenced in a study of blood T cell repertoires in COVID-19. TCRdb's table, derived via immunoSEQ multiplex PCR, lists solely in-frame clones and lacks some. The sample comprises about 33,000 clones, about 89% of which are singletons, and about a tenth rests with the top ten. Sequenced sample: peripheral blood. The receptors were sampled from a human donor with active COVID-19. The donor label of this sample is uncertain. The conserved cysteine and the conserved F or W are not part of the CDR3 here. Fields, in order: V gene, CDR3 length, J gene, CDR3 protein.

TRBV5-4	13	TRBJ2-5	ASSLGLAGAETQY
TRBV5-1	14	TRBJ2-5	ASSFRQGGTQETQY
TRBV5-1	16	TRBJ2-1	ASSSHDRALSSYNEQF
TRBV7-9	13	TRBJ2-5	ASSSAELIQETQY
TRBV7-9	12	TRBJ2-7	ASSLGTGGGEQY
TRBV6-5	12	TRBJ2-7	ASSWGSGRSEQY
TRBV6-6	11	TRBJ1-6	ASVVQANSPLH
TRBV27	13	TRBJ2-5	ASSGGWSNQETQY
TRBV3-1/TRBV3-2	13	TRBJ1-1	ASSQDSGGRTEAF
TRBV4-2	13	TRBJ2-2	ASSQERVNTGELF
TRBV5-4	13	TRBJ1-2	ASSDRPDRFYGYT
TRBV27	12	TRBJ2-7	ASSLDGQGYEQY
TRBV7-2	14	TRBJ1-5	ASSAAFGTGDQPQH